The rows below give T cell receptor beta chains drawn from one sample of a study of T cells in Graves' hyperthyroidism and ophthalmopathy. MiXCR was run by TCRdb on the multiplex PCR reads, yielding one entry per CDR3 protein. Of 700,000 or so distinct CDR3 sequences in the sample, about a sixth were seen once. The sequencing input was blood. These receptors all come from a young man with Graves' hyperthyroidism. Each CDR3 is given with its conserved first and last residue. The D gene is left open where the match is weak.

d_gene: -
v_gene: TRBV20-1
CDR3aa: CSASSDSYQPQHF

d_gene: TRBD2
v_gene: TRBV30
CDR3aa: CAWRNLAGGWYEQYF

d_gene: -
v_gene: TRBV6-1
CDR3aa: CASSLRSYQPQHF

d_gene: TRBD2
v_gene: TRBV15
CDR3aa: CATWPGGSGRADETQYF

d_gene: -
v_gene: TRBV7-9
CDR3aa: CASGTGEVNEQFF

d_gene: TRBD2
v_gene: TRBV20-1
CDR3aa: CSARDQAGGSYNEQFF

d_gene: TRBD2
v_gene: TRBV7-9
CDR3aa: CASSLELAGEQYF

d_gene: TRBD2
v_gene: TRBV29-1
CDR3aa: CSVSREGNEQFF

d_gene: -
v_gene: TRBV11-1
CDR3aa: CASSLRAGAGTEAFF

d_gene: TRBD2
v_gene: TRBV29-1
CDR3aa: CSTGGEGRVGELFF

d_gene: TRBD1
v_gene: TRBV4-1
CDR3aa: CASSQGQGNGYTF

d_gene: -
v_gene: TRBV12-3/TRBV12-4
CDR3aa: CASSPAPSYQETQYF

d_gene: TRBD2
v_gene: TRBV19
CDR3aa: CASKGLAANNEQFF

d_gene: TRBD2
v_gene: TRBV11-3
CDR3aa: CASSLGSFTAGVRADTQYF

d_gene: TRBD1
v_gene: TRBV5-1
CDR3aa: CASSRRDRGQSLRGYTF

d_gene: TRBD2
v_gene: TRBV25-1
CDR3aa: CASSGLAGAAQFF

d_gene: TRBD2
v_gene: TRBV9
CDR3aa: CASSVAGSGGYEQYF

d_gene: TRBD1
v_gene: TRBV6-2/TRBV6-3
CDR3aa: CASTDPGTGGVADYGYTF

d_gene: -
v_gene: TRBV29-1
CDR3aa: CSVEVSSETQYF

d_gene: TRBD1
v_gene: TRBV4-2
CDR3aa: CASSHAGQVYNEQFF

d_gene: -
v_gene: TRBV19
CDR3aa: CASSLLAAGTGELFF

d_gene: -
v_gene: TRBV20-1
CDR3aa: CSARDFKGSYNQPQHF

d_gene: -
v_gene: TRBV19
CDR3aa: CASSTSELNEKLFF

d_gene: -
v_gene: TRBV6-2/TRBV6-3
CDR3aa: CASSYSTLADGYTF

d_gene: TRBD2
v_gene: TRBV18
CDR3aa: CASSPGRAVRTDTQYF

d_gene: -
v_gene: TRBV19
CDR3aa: CAAGTPYHEQYF

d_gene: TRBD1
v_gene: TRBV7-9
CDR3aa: CASSLSSWTGAYNEQFF

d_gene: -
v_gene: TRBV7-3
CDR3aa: CASSQTGYSTDTQYF

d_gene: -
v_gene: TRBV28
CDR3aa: CASSFFPHTRTAGGEQFF

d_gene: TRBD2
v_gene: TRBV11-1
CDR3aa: CASSLRRGDGYEQYF

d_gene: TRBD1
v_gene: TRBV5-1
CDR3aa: CASSRDRAANEKLFF

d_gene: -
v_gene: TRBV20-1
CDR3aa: CSAEQGSYEQYF

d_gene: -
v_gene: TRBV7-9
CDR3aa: CAIMGETHTEAFF

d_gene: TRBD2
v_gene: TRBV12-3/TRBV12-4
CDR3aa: CASSYVAGAQFF

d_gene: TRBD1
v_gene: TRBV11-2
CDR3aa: CASSWGQGDTGELFF

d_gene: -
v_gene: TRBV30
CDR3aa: CAWSSVVGTDTQYF

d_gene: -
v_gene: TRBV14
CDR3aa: CASSTTAGYISTDTQYF

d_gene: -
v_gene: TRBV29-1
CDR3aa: CSAPGSRNNEQFF

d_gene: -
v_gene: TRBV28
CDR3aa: CASSFTTGSSYNSPLHF

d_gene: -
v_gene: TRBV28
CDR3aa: CASTATDTQYF

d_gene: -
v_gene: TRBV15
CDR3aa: CATSSPGGGYEQYF

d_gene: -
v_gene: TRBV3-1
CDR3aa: CASSQGTGAVIGYTF

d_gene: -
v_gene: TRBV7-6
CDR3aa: CASSQYRGTGELFF

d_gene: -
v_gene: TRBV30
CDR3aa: CALGGGRPDTQYF